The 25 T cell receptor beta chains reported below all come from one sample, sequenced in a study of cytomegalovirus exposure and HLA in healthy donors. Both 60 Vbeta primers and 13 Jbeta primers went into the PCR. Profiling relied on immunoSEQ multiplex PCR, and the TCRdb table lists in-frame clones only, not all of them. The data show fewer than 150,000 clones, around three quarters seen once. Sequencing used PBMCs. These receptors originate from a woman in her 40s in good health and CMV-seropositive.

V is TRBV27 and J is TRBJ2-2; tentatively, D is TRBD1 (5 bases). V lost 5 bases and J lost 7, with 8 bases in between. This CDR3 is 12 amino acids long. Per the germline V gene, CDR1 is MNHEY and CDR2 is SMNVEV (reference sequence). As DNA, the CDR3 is TGTGCCAGCAGTGTCCAGGGCGGGGAGCTGTTTTTT. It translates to CASSVQGGELFF.

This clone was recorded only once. The CDR3 sequence is CASSLGGGAAYEQYF. The CDR3 nucleotides read TGTGCCAGCAGTTTGGGGGGGGGCGCCGCCTACGAGCAGTACTTC. The V call is TRBV11-1, the J call TRBJ2-7; a weak D match, TRBD2 (7 bases). CDR1 is SGHAT, CDR2 FQDESV, per germline (reference sequence). V was shortened by 6 bases and J by 2 bases, with 17 bases between the two germline ends. The CDR3 runs to 15 residues.

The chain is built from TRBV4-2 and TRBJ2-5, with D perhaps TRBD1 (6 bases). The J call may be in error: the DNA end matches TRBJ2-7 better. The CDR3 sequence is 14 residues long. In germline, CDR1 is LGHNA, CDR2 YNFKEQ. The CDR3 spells CASSLARRGGEQYF. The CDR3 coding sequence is TGTGCCAGCAGCCTCGCCCGCAGGGGCGGCGAGCAGTACTTC.

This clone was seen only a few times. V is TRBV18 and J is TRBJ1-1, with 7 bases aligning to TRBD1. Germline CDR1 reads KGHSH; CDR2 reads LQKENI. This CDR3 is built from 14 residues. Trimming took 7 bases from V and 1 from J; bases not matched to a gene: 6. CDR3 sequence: CASYPGTANTEAFF. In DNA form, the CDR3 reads TGTGCCAGCTACCCGGGGACAGCGAACACTGAAGCTTTCTTT.

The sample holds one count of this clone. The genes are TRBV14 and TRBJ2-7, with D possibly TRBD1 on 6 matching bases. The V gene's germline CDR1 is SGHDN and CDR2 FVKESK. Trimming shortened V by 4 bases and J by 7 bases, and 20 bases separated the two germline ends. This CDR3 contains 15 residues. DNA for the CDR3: TGTGCCAGCAGCCTCGCCGCCAGGGGTTTGGGAGAGCAGTACTTC. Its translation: CASSLAARGLGEQYF.

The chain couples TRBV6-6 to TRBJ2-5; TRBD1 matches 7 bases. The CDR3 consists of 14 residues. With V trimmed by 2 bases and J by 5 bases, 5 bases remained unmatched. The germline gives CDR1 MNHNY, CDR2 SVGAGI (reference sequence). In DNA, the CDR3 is TGTGCCAGCAGTTACAGGGGGCGCTTGGAGACCCAGTACTTC. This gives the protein CASSYRGRLETQYF.

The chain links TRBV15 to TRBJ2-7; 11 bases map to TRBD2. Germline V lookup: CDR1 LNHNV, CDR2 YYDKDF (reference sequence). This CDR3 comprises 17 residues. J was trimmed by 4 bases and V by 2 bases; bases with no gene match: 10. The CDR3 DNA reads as TGTGCCACCAGCAGACGATTAGCGGGAGGGCCGGAATACGAGCAGTACTTC. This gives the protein CATSRRLAGGPEYEQYF.

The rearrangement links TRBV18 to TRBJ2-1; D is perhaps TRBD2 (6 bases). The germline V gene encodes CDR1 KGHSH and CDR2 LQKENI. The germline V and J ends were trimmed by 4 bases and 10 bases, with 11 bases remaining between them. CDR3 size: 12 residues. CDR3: CASSHRREEQFF. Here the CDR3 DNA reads TGTGCCAGCTCACACCGGAGGGAAGAGCAGTTCTTC.

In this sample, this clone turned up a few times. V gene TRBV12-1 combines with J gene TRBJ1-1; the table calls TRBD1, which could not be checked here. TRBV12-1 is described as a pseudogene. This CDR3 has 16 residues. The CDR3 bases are TGTGCCAGCAGCTTCCTTGGTAGGGGCGCGGAGACTGAAGCTTTCTTT. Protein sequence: CASSFLGRGAETEAFF.

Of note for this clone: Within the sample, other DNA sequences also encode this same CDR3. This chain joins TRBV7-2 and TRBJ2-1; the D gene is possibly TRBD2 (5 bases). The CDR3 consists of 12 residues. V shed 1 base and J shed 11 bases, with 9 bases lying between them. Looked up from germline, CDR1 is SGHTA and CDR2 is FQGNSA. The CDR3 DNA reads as TGTGCCAGCAGCTTAGTCCGGGATAAGCAGTTCTTC. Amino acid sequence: CASSLVRDKQFF.

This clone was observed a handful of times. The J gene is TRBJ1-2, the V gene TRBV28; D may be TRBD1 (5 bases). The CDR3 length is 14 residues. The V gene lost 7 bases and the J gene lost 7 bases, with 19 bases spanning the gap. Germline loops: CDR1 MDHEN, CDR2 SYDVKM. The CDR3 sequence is CASKGGVSVFGYTF. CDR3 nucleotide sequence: TGTGCCAGCAAGGGAGGGGTGTCAGTCTTTGGCTACACCTTC.

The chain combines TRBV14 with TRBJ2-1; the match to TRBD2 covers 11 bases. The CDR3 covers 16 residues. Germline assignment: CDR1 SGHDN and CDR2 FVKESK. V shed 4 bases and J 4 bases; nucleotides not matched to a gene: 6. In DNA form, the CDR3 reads TGTGCCAGCAGCCCTCTAGCGGGAGGAGTGTACAATGAGCAGTTCTTC. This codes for CASSPLAGGVYNEQFF. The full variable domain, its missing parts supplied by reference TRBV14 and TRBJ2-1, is EAGVTQFPSHSVIEKGQTVTLRCDPISGHDNLYWYRRVMGKEIKFLLHFVKESKQDESGMPNNRFLAERTGGTYSTLKVQPAELEDSGVYFCASSPLAGGVYNEQFFGPGTRLTVL.

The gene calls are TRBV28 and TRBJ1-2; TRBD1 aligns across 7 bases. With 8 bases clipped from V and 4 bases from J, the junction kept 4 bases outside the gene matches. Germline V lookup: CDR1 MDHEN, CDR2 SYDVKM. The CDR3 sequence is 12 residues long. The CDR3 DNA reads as TGTGCCAGCGTACAGGGGACCTATGGCTACACCTTC. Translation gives CASVQGTYGYTF.

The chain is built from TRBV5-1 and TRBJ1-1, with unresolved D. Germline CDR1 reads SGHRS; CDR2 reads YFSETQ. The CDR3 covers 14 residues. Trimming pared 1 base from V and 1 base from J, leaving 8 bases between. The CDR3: CASSLWAANTEAFF. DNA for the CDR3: TGCGCCAGCAGCTTGTGGGCAGCGAACACTGAAGCTTTCTTT.

CDR3 in amino acids: CATSRDHSGETQYF. CDR3 in DNA: TGTGCCACCAGCAGAGATCATTCGGGAGAGACCCAGTACTTC. The chain uses TRBV15 and TRBJ2-5; D uncertain. The CDR3 is 14 amino acids. Per germline, CDR1 LNHNV and CDR2 YYDKDF (reference sequence). V lost 0 bases and J 4 bases, leaving 9 bases between the germline ends.

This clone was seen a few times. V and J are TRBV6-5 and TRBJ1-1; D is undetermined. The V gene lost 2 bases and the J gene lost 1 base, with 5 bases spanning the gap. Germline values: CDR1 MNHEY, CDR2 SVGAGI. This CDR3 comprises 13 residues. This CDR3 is CASSYGSNTEAFF. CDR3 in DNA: TGTGCCAGCAGTTACGGCTCGAACACTGAAGCTTTCTTT.

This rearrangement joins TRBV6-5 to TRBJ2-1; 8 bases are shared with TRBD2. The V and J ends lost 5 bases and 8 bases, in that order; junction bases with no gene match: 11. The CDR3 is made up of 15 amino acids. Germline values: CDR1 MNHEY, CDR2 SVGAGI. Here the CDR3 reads CASSQTAGGGDEQFF. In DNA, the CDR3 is TGTGCCAGCAGTCAGACCGCGGGGGGAGGAGATGAGCAGTTCTTC.

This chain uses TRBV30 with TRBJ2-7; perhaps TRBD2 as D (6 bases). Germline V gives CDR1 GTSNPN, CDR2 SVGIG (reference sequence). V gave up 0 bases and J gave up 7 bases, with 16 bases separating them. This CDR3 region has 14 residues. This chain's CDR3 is CAWSVLGARGEQYF. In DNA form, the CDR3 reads TGTGCCTGGAGTGTACTGGGCGCCCGGGGGGAGCAGTACTTC.

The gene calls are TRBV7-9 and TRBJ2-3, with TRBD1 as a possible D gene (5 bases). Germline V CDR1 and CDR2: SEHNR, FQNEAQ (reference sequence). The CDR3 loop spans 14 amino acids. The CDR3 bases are TGTTCCTGGGGCTCCCAGATTCGCACAGATACGCAGTATTTT. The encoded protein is CSWGSQIRTDTQYF.

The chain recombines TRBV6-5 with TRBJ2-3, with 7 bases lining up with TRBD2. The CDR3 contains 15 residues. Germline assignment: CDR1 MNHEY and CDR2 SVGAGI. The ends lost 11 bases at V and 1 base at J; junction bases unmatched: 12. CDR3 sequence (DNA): TGTGCCGTGCGACCACTGGCGGGAGGCACAGATACGCAGTATTTT. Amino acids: CAVRPLAGGTDTQYF.

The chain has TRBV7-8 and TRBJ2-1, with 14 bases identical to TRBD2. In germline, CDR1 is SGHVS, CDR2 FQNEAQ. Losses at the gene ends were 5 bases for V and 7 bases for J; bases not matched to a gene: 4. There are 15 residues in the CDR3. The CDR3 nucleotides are TGTGCCAGCAGCCTCGGGACTAGCGGGAGTAATGAGCAGTTCTTC. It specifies CASSLGTSGSNEQFF.

For the CDR3, the DNA is TGCGCCAGCAGCAGACAATCTAGCGGGGTTTACAATGAGCAGTTCTTC. This translates into CASSRQSSGVYNEQFF. This chain links TRBV5-1 with TRBJ2-1, with 9 bases aligning to TRBD2. From germline, CDR1 is SGHRS and CDR2 YFSETQ. The junction had 9 bases not matched to a gene; V was cut back by 4 bases and J by 4 bases. The CDR3 runs to 16 residues.

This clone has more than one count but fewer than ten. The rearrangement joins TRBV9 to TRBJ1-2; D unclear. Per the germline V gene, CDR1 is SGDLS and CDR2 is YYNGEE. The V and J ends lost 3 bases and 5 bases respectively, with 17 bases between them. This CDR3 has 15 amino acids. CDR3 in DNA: TGTGCCAGCAGCGGACAAGGGAGGTCATGGTATGGCTACACCTTC. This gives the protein CASSGQGRSWYGYTF.

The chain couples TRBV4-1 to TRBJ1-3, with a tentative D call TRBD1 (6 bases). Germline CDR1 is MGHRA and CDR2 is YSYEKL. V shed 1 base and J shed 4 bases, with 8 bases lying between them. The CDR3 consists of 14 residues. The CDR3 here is CASSQGGQGNTIYF. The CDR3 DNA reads TGCGCCAGCAGCCAAGGAGGACAGGGAAACACCATATATTTT.

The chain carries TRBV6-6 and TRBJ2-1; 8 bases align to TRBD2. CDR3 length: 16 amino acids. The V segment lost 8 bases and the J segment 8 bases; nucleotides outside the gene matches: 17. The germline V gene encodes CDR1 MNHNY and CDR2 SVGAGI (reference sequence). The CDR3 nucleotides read TGTGCCAGCGCCTACCCCCCAGCGGGAGATCGTCATGAGCAGTTCTTC. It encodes CASAYPPAGDRHEQFF.